The source of this TCR beta chain is a study of CD8 T cells in ankylosing spondylitis. The study's findings and limits: Those disease-linked clones were CD8+; they were also relatively rare in peripheral blood. Disease-linked clones reportedly concentrated significantly in matched ankylosing spondylitis synovial fluid. Ankylosing spondylitis blood seemed to carry a telltale TCR beta motif made of several highly homologous variants. Earlier work had already found some motif variants in reactive arthritis synovial fluid and blood.

This clonotype showed up just a few times. Antigen: not known. Scientists made TCR beta libraries using quantitative 5'-RACE with molecular barcodes. Each CDR3 protein gets one entry after TCRdb re-called the 5' RACE reads with MiXCR. The sample shows about 330,000 distinct CDR3 sequences, 6.5% to 10% of them seen only once. Germline assignment: CDR1 SQVTM and CDR2 ANQGSEA. The CDR3 runs to 14 residues. V was clipped by 6 bases and J by 4 bases, with 15 bases between them. Sequencing was done on a sample of blood, either unsorted or a sorted T cell fraction (not recorded which). This rearrangement joins TRBV29-1 to TRBJ2-2; perhaps TRBD2 as D (5 bases). This receptor was identified in a male donor with ankylosing spondylitis. Here the CDR3 reads CSVLERQLTGELFF. The CDR3 DNA reads as TGCAGCGTACTAGAGAGACAACTCACCGGGGAGCTGTTTTTT.